This T cell receptor beta chain was recovered during a study of T cells in Graves' hyperthyroidism and ophthalmopathy. Study results and caveats: Onset of ophthalmopathy came a median roughly 6 months after the model predicted it. Most thyroid clonotypes that were expanded above 0.001 also turned up in blood.

Amplification of TCR beta CDR3 regions was performed using RNA transcripts as template. HTBI primers drove first-round RT-PCR of the TCR CDR3. TCRdb redid the calling of the multiplex PCR reads with MiXCR, one entry per CDR3 protein. The table has 550,000 to 700,000 distinct CDR3 sequences, about 15% seen once; the top ten hold around 4.5%. PBMCs were sourced from over 8.5 ml fresh peripheral blood. The sample holds a few counts of this clonotype. Its antigen is unknown. J gave up 5 bases and V 6 bases, and 9 bases lay outside the gene matches. The CDR3 runs to 15 residues. The germline V gene encodes CDR1 MNHEY and CDR2 SVGEGT.

The sample consisted of blood. This receptor was identified in a woman in her forties with Graves' ophthalmopathy. The genes are TRBV6-2 or TRBV6-3 and TRBJ2-2; 7 bases are shared with TRBD2. The CDR3, as DNA: TGTGCCAGCAGCGTTGCGGGAGCGAGGACCGGGGAGCTGTTTTTT. Encoded protein: CASSVAGARTGELFF.